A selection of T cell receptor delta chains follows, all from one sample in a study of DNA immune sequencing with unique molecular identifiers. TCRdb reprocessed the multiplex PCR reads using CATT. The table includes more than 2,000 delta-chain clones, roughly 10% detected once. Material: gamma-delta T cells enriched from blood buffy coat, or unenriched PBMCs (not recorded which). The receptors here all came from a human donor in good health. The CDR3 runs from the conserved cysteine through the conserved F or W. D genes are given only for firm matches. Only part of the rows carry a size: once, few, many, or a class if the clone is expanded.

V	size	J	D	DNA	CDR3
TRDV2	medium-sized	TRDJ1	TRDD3	TGTGCCTGTGACTCCTTGGGGGATGACACCGATAAACTCATCTTT	CACDSLGDDTDKLIF
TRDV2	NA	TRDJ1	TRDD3	TGTGCCTGTGACACCATACTGGGGATACGTGAAACCGATAAACTCATCTTT	CACDTILGIRETDKLIF
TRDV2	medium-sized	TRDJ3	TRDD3	TGTGCCTGTGACACGGTGGATACGCGGTCCTGGGACACCCGACAGATGTTTTTC	CACDTVDTRSWDTRQMFF
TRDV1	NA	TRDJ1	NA	TGTGCTCTTGGGGAAGGTTCCTTCCTAGACTGGTGGGGGACCTCCACATACACCGATAAACTCATCTTT	CALGEGSFLDWWGTSTYTDKLIF
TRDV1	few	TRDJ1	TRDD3	TGTGCTCTTGGGAACCAACGCCCCCTTTTCTACTGGGGGATACGGCCTAAACTCATCTTT	CALGNQRPLFYWGIRPKLIF
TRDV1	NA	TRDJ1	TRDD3	TGTGCTCTTGGGGAACAGGTAGTCGCGCACTGGGGGATACTGGACACCGATAAACTCATCTTT	CALGEQVVAHWGILDTDKLIF
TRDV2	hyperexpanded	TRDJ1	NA	TGTGCCTGTGACAAAGTGGGGGACACCGATAAACTCATCTTT	CACDKVGDTDKLIF
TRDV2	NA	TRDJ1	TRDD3	TGTGCCTGTGACAGAATACTGGGGGATACGATCTACCCACTAAAAGAACTCATCTTT	CACDRILGDTIYPLKELIF
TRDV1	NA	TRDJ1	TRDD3	TGTGCTCTTGGGGAATTCTCTCTGGGGGAACAGTACACCGATAAACTCATCTTT	CALGEFSLGEQYTDKLIF
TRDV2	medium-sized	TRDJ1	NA	TGTGCCTGTGACCCGGTTACTCTGCTGGAGCCCTCCGTGAGGACCGATAAACTCATCTTT	CACDPVTLLEPSVRTDKLIF
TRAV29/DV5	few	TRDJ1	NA	TGTGCAGCAAGCGGGGGCTCAGGGGCCAGGTACACCGATAAACTCATCTTT	CAASGGSGARYTDKLIF
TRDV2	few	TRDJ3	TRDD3	TGTGCCTGTGACACGTACTGGGGGCCCAGCTCCTGGGACACCCGACAGATGTTTTTC	CACDTYWGPSSWDTRQMFF
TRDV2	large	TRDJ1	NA	TGTGCCTGTGACACCGTAGGTAACACCGATAAACTCATCTTT	CACDTVGNTDKLIF
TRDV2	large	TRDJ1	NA	TGTGCCTGTGACGACCTTACAGCCACCGATAAACTCATCTTT	CACDDLTATDKLIF
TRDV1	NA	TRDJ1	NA	TGTGCTCTTGCGGAATTCCCCCTTCCTGCCTGGTACTGGGCTTTATTCACCGATAAACTCATCTTT	CALAEFPLPAWYWALFTDKLIF
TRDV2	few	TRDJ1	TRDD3	TGTGCCTGTGACACCGTTGGGGGATACGGTAACACCGATAAACTCATCTTT	CACDTVGGYGNTDKLIF
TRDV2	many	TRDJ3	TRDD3	TGTGCCTGTGACACCGCTCCTGCTACTGGGGGATTCCGCTCCTGGGACACCCGACAGATGTTTTTC	CACDTAPATGGFRSWDTRQMFF
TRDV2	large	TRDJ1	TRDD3	TGTGCCTGTGACACCGTACTTTCTGGGGGATCTTACACCGATAAACTCATCTTT	CACDTVLSGGSYTDKLIF
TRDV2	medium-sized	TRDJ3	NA	TGTGCCTGTGACACCGTGCTGGGGAGCTCCTGGGACACCCGACAGATGTTTTTC	CACDTVLGSSWDTRQMFF
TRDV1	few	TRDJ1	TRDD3	TGTGCTCTCGGTACCCGTACTGGGGGTTGGGGGGCCGATAAACTCATCTTT	CALGTRTGGWGADKLIF
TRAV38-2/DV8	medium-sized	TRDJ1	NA	TGTGCTTATAGGAGCGTACCTTCCTTCGGGGGATACACCGATAAACTCATCTTT	CAYRSVPSFGGYTDKLIF
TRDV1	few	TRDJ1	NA	TGTGCTCTTGGGGAACCCGCCTTCCGGGGGGCTTACACCGATAAACTCATCTTT	CALGEPAFRGAYTDKLIF
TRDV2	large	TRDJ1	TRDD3	TGTGCCTGTGACAAACTGGGGGACCCCCCCTACACCGATAAACTCATCTTT	CACDKLGDPPYTDKLIF
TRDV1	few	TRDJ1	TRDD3	TGTGCTCTTGGGGCTTCGGTATGGGGGATACCCGATAAACTCATCTTT	CALGASVWGIPDKLIF
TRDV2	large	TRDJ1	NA	TGTGCCTGTGACACCTGGGGGACCGATAAACTCATCTTT	CACDTWGTDKLIF